This T cell receptor beta chain was observed in a study of PD-L1 blockade in urothelial cancer. For the study at large: T cells numbered a median of 141,255 in the blood samples.

The investigators introduced synthetic TCR analog templates into each PCR as spikes. Measured with immunoSEQ multiplex PCR; TCRdb has only the in-frame clones, and not every one. The data hold approximately 38,000 clones, with more than 85% observed a single time. Trimming left V 2 bases short and J 12 bases short, with 5 bases between. The CDR3 length is 9 residues. Germline values: CDR1 DFQATT, CDR2 SNEGSKA (reference sequence). Pretreatment and on-treatment blood mononuclear cell samples were taken, totaling between 1 and 8 time points per patient. The chain uses TRBV20-1 and TRBJ2-1; tentatively, D is TRBD1 (5 bases). This sample comprised PBMCs, obtained around atezolizumab (anti-PD-L1) treatment. This sequence was found in a man aged 60 to 69 with urothelial cancer. The CDR3 nucleotides read TGCAGTGCTAGACAGGGGCAGTTCTTC. Its translation is CSARQGQFF.